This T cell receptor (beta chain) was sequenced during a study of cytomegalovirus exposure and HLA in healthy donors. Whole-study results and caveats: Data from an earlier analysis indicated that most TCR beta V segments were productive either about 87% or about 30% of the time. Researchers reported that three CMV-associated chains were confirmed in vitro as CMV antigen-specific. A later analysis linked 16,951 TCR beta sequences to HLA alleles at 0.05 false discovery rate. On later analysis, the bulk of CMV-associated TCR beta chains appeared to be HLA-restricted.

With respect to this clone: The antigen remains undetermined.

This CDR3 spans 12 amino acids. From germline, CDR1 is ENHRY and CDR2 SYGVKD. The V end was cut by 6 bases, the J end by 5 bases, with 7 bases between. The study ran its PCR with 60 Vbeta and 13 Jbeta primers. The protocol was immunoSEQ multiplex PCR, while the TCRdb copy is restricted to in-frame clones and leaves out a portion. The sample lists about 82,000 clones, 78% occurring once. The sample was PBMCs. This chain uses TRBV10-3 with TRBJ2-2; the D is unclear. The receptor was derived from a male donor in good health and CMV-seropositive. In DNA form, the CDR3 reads TGTGCCATCAGCGAGGCGACCGGGGAGCTGTTTTTT. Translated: CAISEATGELFF.